This note documents a single T cell receptor beta chain sequence. Its cognate antigen is unknown. The PCR made use of 60 Vbeta and 13 Jbeta primers. Generated by immunoSEQ multiplex PCR, the TCRdb table keeps only in-frame clones and is missing some. The sample totals roughly 60,000 clones. The source of the sample is a study of cytomegalovirus exposure and HLA in healthy donors. Whole-study results and caveats: There was a cluster of highly shared sequence variants that was likely a sequencing artifact. Cytomegalovirus status was reportedly diagnosed by the classifier with high sensitivity and specificity. Researchers catalogued approximately 160 TCR beta chains as cytomegalovirus-associated.

The V gene's germline CDR1 is SGHDN and CDR2 FVKESK. Losses at the gene ends were 1 base for V and 5 bases for J; bases not matched to a gene: 14. The CDR3 totals 19 residues. This sequence joins TRBV14 and TRBJ2-5; 12 bases are shared with TRBD2. Sequences were obtained from PBMCs. This receptor was identified in a woman aged 18 to 35 in good health and CMV-seronegative. The CDR3 bases are TGTGCCAGCAGCCAAGTTCGCAGCCTAGCGGGAGGGCCGGGGGAGACCCAGTACTTC. This gives the protein CASSQVRSLAGGPGETQYF.